This TCR beta chain was recovered during a study of blood T cell repertoires in COVID-19. At the level of the study: The cDNA or gDNA used as material had been derived from T cells, B-cell-depleted T cells, or PBMCs.

Participants came from about two dozen US areas, aged about 18 to 90 years. Source study methods: The authors estimated nucleated cell counts from reference gene primer amplification. Only in-frame clones appear in the TCRdb table, and some are missing; sequencing was by immunoSEQ multiplex PCR. V, J and clone size were drawn from that table, and D and trimming were deduced from the DNA. The table has approximately 170,000 clones, approximately 80% seen once. What was sequenced was PBMCs or T cells enriched from blood (not recorded which). The TCR sequence derives from a man aged 40-49 years who had recovered from COVID-19.

CDR3 DNA sequence: TGCGCCAGCAGCTTGGACGCCTCGGGCAATCAGCCCCAGCATTTT. Protein product: CASSLDASGNQPQHF. This chain uses TRBV5-1 with TRBJ1-5, with D unresolved. The CDR3 loop spans 15 amino acids. Between the trimmed V and J ends, which lost 0 bases and 2 bases, there was a span of 9 bases. CDR1 and CDR2 from the germline V gene are SGHRS and YFSETQ.